The 27 T cell receptor beta chains listed next were all sequenced from one sample in a study of response to subunit inactivated influenza vaccine. TCRdb fed the RT-PCR reads into MiXCR, producing one record per CDR3 protein. The sample lists about 780,000 distinct CDR3 sequences; around 20% were seen once. Sequencing used PBMCs from blood, obtained around 5 days after vaccination. These receptors all come from a man aged 45-60 years who received an inactivated influenza vaccine.

This clonotype was counted a few times. This chain connects TRBV10-3 to TRBJ2-2; D is perhaps TRBD2 (6 bases). The CDR3 contains 12 residues. V gave up 6 bases and J gave up 4 bases, with 6 bases separating them. CDR1 and CDR2 (germline): ENHRY, SYGVKD. Here the CDR3 DNA reads TGTGCCATCAGAGCGGGCACCGGGGAGCTGTTTTTT. This sequence encodes CAIRAGTGELFF.

This clonotype turned up a few times. The J gene is TRBJ1-2, the V gene TRBV10-3; 7 bases are shared with TRBD1. J lost 4 bases, V lost 6 bases, and 5 bases had no gene match. Germline V lookup: CDR1 ENHRY, CDR2 SYGVKD. The CDR3 consists of 13 residues. The CDR3 sequence: CAISPGQPYGYTF. The CDR3, as DNA: TGTGCCATCAGCCCGGGACAGCCCTATGGCTACACCTTC.

The chain carries TRBV9 and TRBJ1-2; TRBD1 is a possible D gene (6 bases). The CDR3 extends over 15 amino acids. The germline V gene has CDR1 SGDLS and CDR2 YYNGEE. V lost 3 bases, J lost 5 bases, and 17 bases lay in between. The CDR3 region is CASSAGAGRGYGYTF. The CDR3 nucleotides are TGTGCCAGCAGCGCAGGGGCAGGGAGAGGGTATGGCTACACCTTC.

This clonotype has at least ten counts. The chain is built from TRBV25-1 and TRBJ2-7, with D possibly being TRBD2 (6 bases). CDR1 and CDR2 (germline): MGHDK, SYGVNS. V lost 6 bases and J 1 base, leaving 10 bases between the germline ends. The CDR3 spans 13 residues. The CDR3 DNA reads as TGTGCCAGCAGGGAGGGTGGGTCCTACGAGCAGTACTTC. Amino acid sequence: CASREGGSYEQYF.

With respect to this clonotype: This sequence may be a read error, since a much larger clone differs from it by one base. The genes are TRBV5-1 and TRBJ2-1; no firm D call. The V gene lost 2 bases and the J gene lost 5 bases, with 11 bases spanning the gap. This CDR3 spans 14 amino acids. CDR1 and CDR2 from the germline V gene are SGHRS and YFSETQ. The CDR3: CASSFHVGNNEQFF. CDR3 in DNA: TGCGCCAGCAGCTTCCACGTCGGCAACAATGAGCAGTTCTTC.

J is TRBJ2-7 and V is TRBV7-2; 15 positions agree with TRBD2. The CDR3 has 15 residues. Germline V gives CDR1 SGHTA, CDR2 FQGNSA. The junction had 8 bases not matched to a gene; V was cut back by 4 bases and J by 10 bases. The CDR3 nucleotides are TGTGCCAGCAGCTCATTGGGACTAGCGGGGGGCCGTCAGTACTTC. This gives the protein CASSSLGLAGGRQYF.

This clonotype appeared a few times. V gene TRBV20-1 combines with J gene TRBJ1-2; 8 nucleotides line up with TRBD1. CDR1 DFQATT and CDR2 SNEGSKA come from the germline V gene (reference sequence). J was trimmed by 2 bases and V by 6 bases; bases with no gene match: 5. This CDR3 contains 13 residues. The CDR3 sequence is CSASDRENYGYTF. The CDR3 DNA sequence: TGCAGTGCCTCGGACAGGGAGAACTATGGCTACACCTTC.

The chain joins TRBV10-3 to TRBJ1-2; the D gene is possibly TRBD1 (5 bases). V was clipped by 0 bases and J by 4 bases, with 9 bases between them. The CDR3 is 14 amino acids. CDR1 is ENHRY, CDR2 SYGVKD, per germline. The CDR3 is CAISESVGTYGYTF. The CDR3 DNA is TGTGCCATCAGTGAGTCGGTAGGGACCTATGGCTACACCTTC.

The chain is built from TRBV23-1 and TRBJ1-1, with D possibly matching TRBD1 (5 bases). TRBV23-1 is recorded as an ORF, its role being uncertain. V lost 4 bases and J 4 bases, leaving 16 bases between the germline ends. The CDR3 totals 15 residues. CDR3 bases: TGCGCCAGCAGTCCCCCCGGGGGGGAGAGCACTGAAGCTTTCTTT. Translation gives CASSPPGGESTEAFF.

This chain joins TRBV7-8 and TRBJ2-1; 9 nucleotides match TRBD2. This CDR3 comprises 18 residues. The junction had 11 bases not matched to a gene; V was cut back by 0 bases and J by 5 bases. The germline CDR1 and CDR2 sequences are SGHVS and FQNEAQ. CDR3 coding DNA: TGTGCCAGCAGCTTAGCTCTTCCAAGACTAGCGGCCAACAATGAGCAGTTCTTC. It specifies CASSLALPRLAANNEQFF.

This clonotype was detected only a few times. The chain joins TRBV18 to TRBJ1-5; D unclear. The germline CDR1 and CDR2 sequences are KGHSH and LQKENI. Trimming removed 4 bases at V and 4 bases at J, with 8 bases between. The CDR3 is made up of 13 amino acids. The CDR3 DNA reads TGTGCCAGCTCACGTCAGGCTAATCAGCCCCAGCATTTT. This codes for CASSRQANQPQHF. Looking up the rest from reference TRBV18 and TRBJ1-5 gives the full variable domain: NAGVMQNPRHLVRRRGQEARLRCSPMKGHSHVYWYRQLPEEGLKFMVYLQKENIIDESGMPKERFSAEFPKEGPSILRIQQVVRGDSAAYFCASSRQANQPQHFGDGTRLSIL.

The sample holds one count of this clonotype. The chain is built from TRBV30 and TRBJ2-3, with 7 bases that match TRBD2. The germline CDR1 and CDR2 sequences are GTSNPN and SVGIG (reference sequence). This CDR3 contains 17 residues. V lost 4 bases to trimming and J lost 2 bases; unmatched junction nucleotides: 15. The CDR3 DNA sequence: TGTGCCTGGACCCCTTACTGGGGGGAGGGGTCCACAGATACGCAGTATTTT. Its protein is CAWTPYWGEGSTDTQYF.

The table lists this clonotype with a few counts. V usage is TRBV4-2 and J usage is TRBJ2-3, with TRBD2 as a possible D gene (5 bases). V was pared by 0 bases and J by 4 bases, with 14 bases between. CDR3 length: 16 residues. Germline V gives CDR1 LGHNA, CDR2 YNFKEQ. DNA of the CDR3: TGTGCCAGCAGCCAAGATCGGGTGGGGAGCGCAGATACGCAGTATTTT. This translates into CASSQDRVGSADTQYF.

The V gene is TRBV4-1, the J gene TRBJ1-2; 7 bases map to TRBD1. The CDR3 has 17 amino acids. The germline V gene encodes CDR1 MGHRA and CDR2 YSYEKL. The ends lost 1 base at V and 5 bases at J; junction bases unmatched: 13. In DNA form, the CDR3 reads TGCGCCAGCAGCCAAGTTTTCCAGACAGGGTTGAAGTATGGCTACACCTTC. Translation: CASSQVFQTGLKYGYTF.

The chain joins TRBV7-9 to TRBJ2-1; the D gene is possibly TRBD1 (6 bases). The J call is uncertain, as TRBJ2-7 better fits the DNA end. CDR1 is SEHNR and CDR2 is FQNEAQ in the germline V gene (reference sequence). CDR3 length: 13 amino acids. CDR3 in DNA: TGTGCCAGCAGCTCTGGGGGCTTCAATGAGCAGTACTTC. It is translated as CASSSGGFNEQYF.

The rearrangement links TRBV20-1 to TRBJ2-5, with D unclear. Per germline, CDR1 DFQATT and CDR2 SNEGSKA (reference sequence). This CDR3 has 12 amino acids. V lost 5 bases to trimming and J lost 1 base, with 8 bases between them. The CDR3 loop reads CSAPVTQETQYF. In DNA form, the CDR3 reads TGCAGTGCTCCTGTTACCCAAGAGACCCAGTACTTC.

This clonotype has at least ten counts. The chain carries TRBV29-1 and TRBJ1-5, with D perhaps TRBD1 (6 bases). The germline V gene encodes CDR1 SQVTM and CDR2 ANQGSEA. Between the trimmed V and J ends, which lost 6 bases and 3 bases, there was a span of 12 bases. This CDR3 region has 13 residues. The CDR3, as DNA: TGCAGCGTCGACGGGGGCCCCAATCAGCCCCAGCATTTT. Translating it yields CSVDGGPNQPQHF.

This chain links TRBV4-3 with TRBJ2-7, with D tentatively TRBD1 or TRBD2 (6 bases each). CDR1 and CDR2 (germline): LGHNA, YSLEER. The CDR3 totals 17 residues. Trimming took off 0 bases at V and 7 bases at J, with 22 bases between the two ends. The CDR3 spells CASSQDTILGAAGEQYF. CDR3 nucleotide sequence: TGCGCCAGCAGCCAAGATACTATCTTGGGGGCCGCGGGGGAGCAGTACTTC.

This clonotype turned up a few times. This chain uses TRBV4-3 with TRBJ2-1; D might be TRBD2 (6 bases). V lost 0 bases and J lost 5, with 11 bases in between. The CDR3 spans 15 residues. Germline CDR1 and CDR2: LGHNA and YSLEER. CDR3 DNA sequence: TGCGCCAGCAGCCAAGATGGAGGGCCCGACAATGAGCAGTTCTTC. Translating it yields CASSQDGGPDNEQFF.

The genes are TRBV4-1 and TRBJ2-6; 7 bases agree with TRBD1. This CDR3 has 19 amino acids. Germline V gene data show CDR1 as MGHRA and CDR2 as YSYEKL. J gave up 0 bases and V 1 base, and 9 bases lay outside the gene matches. The CDR3 nucleotides are TGCGCCAGCAGCCAAGTCCAAACAGGGGTCCACTCTGGGGCCAACGTCCTGACTTTC. Its protein is CASSQVQTGVHSGANVLTF.

In this sample, this clonotype turned up many times. This rearrangement joins TRBV5-1 to TRBJ2-1; D may be TRBD2 (6 bases). CDR1 is SGHRS and CDR2 is YFSETQ in the germline V gene. The CDR3 is made up of 15 amino acids. V dropped 2 bases and J dropped 0 bases, with 9 bases sitting between them. The DNA for the CDR3 is TGCGCCAGCAGCTTCCTAGCGTCCTCCTACAATGAGCAGTTCTTC. This sequence encodes CASSFLASSYNEQFF.

There are a few counts of this clonotype. The rearrangement links TRBV4-1 to TRBJ1-1; TRBD1 might be the D (5 bases). V was pared by 1 base and J by 1 base, with 13 bases between. This CDR3 is built from 16 residues. Germline CDR1 and CDR2: MGHRA and YSYEKL. The CDR3 is CASSQGMGERNTEAFF. The CDR3 coding sequence is TGCGCCAGCAGCCAAGGCATGGGGGAACGGAACACTGAAGCTTTCTTT.

The CDR3, as DNA: TGTGCCATCAGGGGGGCAACAGGGATGGGTAAAACCGGGGAGCTGTTTTTT. The encoded protein is CAIRGATGMGKTGELFF. The genes are TRBV10-3 and TRBJ2-2; D perhaps matches TRBD1 (6 bases). The CDR3 totals 17 residues. The germline V gene encodes CDR1 ENHRY and CDR2 SYGVKD. V lost 6 bases and J 5 bases, leaving 22 bases between the germline ends.

This chain joins TRBV7-8 and TRBJ2-1; 7 bases are a match to TRBD1. This CDR3 has 15 residues. Per germline, CDR1 SGHVS and CDR2 FQNEAQ. The ends lost 0 bases at V and 5 bases at J; junction bases unmatched: 4. The CDR3 reads CASSLAPGQHNEQFF. For the CDR3, the DNA is TGTGCCAGCAGCTTAGCGCCGGGACAGCACAATGAGCAGTTCTTC.

This chain links TRBV19 with TRBJ2-7; the D is unclear. Trimming removed 3 bases from V and 6 bases from J, with 9 bases in between. CDR1 LNHDA and CDR2 SQIVND come from the germline V gene (reference sequence). CDR3 length equals 12 residues. The CDR3, as DNA: TGTGCCAGTAGTATGGGCAGCCTCGAGCAGTACTTC. This gives the protein CASSMGSLEQYF.

The chain has TRBV5-1 and TRBJ1-1, with 9 positions matching TRBD1. The germline V gene has CDR1 SGHRS and CDR2 YFSETQ. V gave up 4 bases and J gave up 4 bases; unmatched junction bases: 8. The CDR3 runs 15 residues. CDR3 sequence: CASSTGQGSGTEAFF. CDR3 nucleotides: TGCGCCAGCAGCACGGGACAGGGTAGTGGCACTGAAGCTTTCTTT.

This clonotype has just a few counts. The rearrangement uses TRBV7-2 and TRBJ2-7, with 7 nucleotides matching TRBD1. The junction had 6 bases not matched to a gene; V was cut back by 1 base and J by 3 bases. Germline-derived CDR1 and CDR2 are SGHTA and FQGNSA. The CDR3 extends over 15 amino acids. CDR3 sequence reads: CASSLVGQKNYEQYF. CDR3 in DNA: TGTGCCAGCAGCTTAGTGGGACAGAAAAACTACGAGCAGTACTTC.